The 27 T cell receptor beta chains presented below share a single source sample, sequenced in a study of blood T cell repertoires in COVID-19. The method was immunoSEQ multiplex PCR; TCRdb's version includes in-frame clones alone and lacks a portion of them. There are 250,000 to 350,000 clones in the sample; approximately 90% occur only once, and roughly 4% lies in the top ten. Sequencing was carried out using peripheral blood. These TCRs come from a woman aged 45-60 years with active or convalescent COVID-19.

The chain carries TRBV15 and TRBJ1-5; tentative D call: TRBD1 (6 bases). This CDR3 has 17 amino acids. Trimming took off 0 bases at V and 6 bases at J, with 18 bases between the two ends. Germline CDR1 LNHNV, CDR2 YYDKDF (reference sequence). The CDR3 DNA follows: TGTGCCACCAGCAGAGAGGTGCTGAGCACAGGGAGTCAGCCCCAGCATTTT. Translated: CATSREVLSTGSQPQHF.

The J gene is TRBJ2-5, the V gene TRBV7-2; 14 bases align to TRBD2. In germline, CDR1 is SGHTA, CDR2 FQGNSA. CDR3 size: 16 residues. V lost 6 bases and J lost 5; bases outside the gene matches: 8. The DNA of the CDR3 is TGTGCCAGCAGGGACGGGACTAGCGGGAGATGGGAGACCCAGTACTTC. Amino acids: CASRDGTSGRWETQYF.

V gene TRBV19 combines with J gene TRBJ1-1, with 10 bases aligning to TRBD1. The germline gives CDR1 LNHDA, CDR2 SQIVND (reference sequence). Losses at the gene ends were 10 bases for V and 1 base for J; bases not matched to a gene: 3. The CDR3 runs 13 residues. The CDR3 loop is CATRDRGNTEAFF. CDR3 DNA sequence: TGTGCCACCCGGGACAGGGGGAACACTGAAGCTTTCTTT.

The J gene is TRBJ1-1, the V gene TRBV9, with a tentative D call TRBD1 (6 bases). CDR1 is SGDLS, CDR2 YYNGEE, per germline. The CDR3 length is 15 residues. V lost 0 bases and J lost 3, with 12 bases in between. CDR3 DNA sequence: TGTGCCAGCAGCGTAGACCCAGGGGCAGACACTGAAGCTTTCTTT. Protein: CASSVDPGADTEAFF. The full variable domain, rest sourced from reference TRBV9 and TRBJ1-1, is DSGVTQTPKHLITATGQRVTLRCSPRSGDLSVYWYQQSLDQGLQFLIQYYNGEERAKGNILERFSAQQFPDLHSELNLSSLELGDSALYFCASSVDPGADTEAFFGQGTRLTVV.

The chain combines TRBV13 with TRBJ2-3, with TRBD1 matching 8 bases. J lost 5 bases, V lost 4 bases, and 8 bases had no gene match. Germline V gene sequence: CDR1 PRHDT, CDR2 FYEKMQ (reference sequence). The CDR3 has 15 amino acids. This CDR3 reads CASSSRDRLRDTQYF. CDR3 DNA sequence: TGTGCCAGCAGCTCAAGGGACAGGCTCAGAGATACGCAGTATTTT.

This chain uses TRBV19 with TRBJ1-1; D ambiguous. CDR1 and CDR2 (germline): LNHDA, SQIVND (reference sequence). The V end was cut by 4 bases, the J end by 5 bases, with 14 bases between. The CDR3 spans 14 residues. CDR3: CASSTGSWGTEAFF. The CDR3 nucleotides are TGTGCCAGTAGTACGGGATCTTGGGGTACTGAAGCTTTCTTT.

The chain is built from TRBV6-5 and TRBJ2-7; TRBD1 matches 8 bases. Germline loops: CDR1 MNHEY, CDR2 SVGAGI. The CDR3 extends over 13 amino acids. The V gene end was trimmed by 6 bases and the J gene end by 3 bases; junction bases not matched to a gene: 4. The CDR3 spells CASSGGTGYEQYF. CDR3 nucleotide sequence: TGTGCCAGCAGCGGTGGGACAGGCTACGAGCAGTACTTC.

This clone was detected ten times or more. The rearrangement uses TRBV4-1 and TRBJ1-4, with D perhaps TRBD1 (5 bases). The CDR3 totals 14 residues. Germline values: CDR1 MGHRA, CDR2 YSYEKL. Trimming left V 0 bases short and J 10 bases short, with 12 bases between. The CDR3 DNA is TGCGCCAGCAGCCAAGATATGGGGGAGGGAAAACTGTTTTTT. It encodes CASSQDMGEGKLFF.

This clone has a single count. V and J are TRBV27 and TRBJ2-1; 13 positions match TRBD2. Germline V lookup: CDR1 MNHEY, CDR2 SMNVEV (reference sequence). The CDR3 is 15 residues long. Trimming took 4 bases from V and 4 from J; bases not matched to a gene: 1. The CDR3 sequence is CASSWTSGGYNEQFF. The CDR3 DNA is TGTGCCAGCAGTTGGACTAGCGGGGGATACAATGAGCAGTTCTTC.

The J gene is TRBJ1-2, the V gene TRBV6-5; TRBD1 matches 7 bases. Germline CDR1 reads MNHEY; CDR2 reads SVGAGI. The CDR3 sequence is 15 residues long. The J segment lost 2 bases and the V segment lost 6 bases, leaving 9 bases of the junction unmatched. The CDR3 DNA reads as TGTGCCAGCAGCCGATTCTGGACAGGCAACTATGGCTACACCTTC. This sequence encodes CASSRFWTGNYGYTF.

V gene TRBV7-3 combines with J gene TRBJ1-2, with 7 bases that match TRBD1. The germline V gene encodes CDR1 SGHTA and CDR2 FQGTGA. CDR3 length: 14 amino acids. The V segment lost 5 bases and the J segment 4 bases; nucleotides outside the gene matches: 7. As DNA, the CDR3 is TGTGCCAGCAGCCCGGAGGGGGCCGGCTATGGCTACACCTTC. This translates into CASSPEGAGYGYTF. Looking up the rest from reference TRBV7-3 and TRBJ1-2 gives the full variable domain: GAGVSQTPSNKVTEKGKYVELRCDPISGHTALYWYRQSLGQGPEFLIYFQGTGAADDSGLPNDRFFAVRPEGSVSTLKIQRTERGDSAVYLCASSPEGAGYGYTFGSGTRLTVV.

This chain uses TRBV28 with TRBJ1-4, with 7 bases lining up with TRBD1. The trim removed 2 bases at V and 8 bases at J, leaving 17 bases unmatched. The germline CDR1 and CDR2 sequences are MDHEN and SYDVKM. The CDR3 length is 18 residues. The CDR3 DNA sequence: TGTGCCAGCAGTTTACTTTCCACATTGACAGGGATCGGGGAAAAACTGTTTTTT. This sequence encodes CASSLLSTLTGIGEKLFF.

The chain carries TRBV30 and TRBJ1-3, with D hard to call. The V gene's germline CDR1 is GTSNPN and CDR2 SVGIG (reference sequence). V gave up 1 base and J gave up 2 bases, with 15 bases separating them. This CDR3 is 16 amino acids long. Written as DNA, the CDR3 is TGTGCCTGGAGTGGTGCTTGGGCCGTGCCTGGAAACACCATATATTTT. It encodes CAWSGAWAVPGNTIYF.

The V and J genes are TRBV14 and TRBJ1-2, with TRBD1 matching over 9 bases. J lost 2 bases, V lost 5 bases, and 6 bases had no gene match. The CDR3 is made up of 15 amino acids. Per germline, CDR1 SGHDN and CDR2 FVKESK. CDR3 sequence: CASSTMGQGNYGYTF. The CDR3 bases are TGTGCCAGCAGCACGATGGGACAGGGAAACTATGGCTACACCTTC.

The rearrangement links TRBV5-1 to TRBJ2-3; D unresolved. V lost 2 bases, J lost 5 bases, and 3 bases lay in between. Germline CDR1 reads SGHRS; CDR2 reads YFSETQ. The CDR3 covers 11 residues. CDR3 protein: CASSFKDTQYF. DNA for the CDR3: TGCGCCAGCAGCTTTAAAGATACGCAGTATTTT.

The chain has TRBV18 and TRBJ1-6; D call uncertain. V lost 0 bases, J lost 5 bases, and 8 bases lay in between. Germline CDR1 reads KGHSH; CDR2 reads LQKENI. The CDR3 spans 15 residues. The CDR3 DNA reads TGTGCCAGCTCACCACCTTGGGGAGATAATTCACCCCTCCACTTT. This sequence encodes CASSPPWGDNSPLHF.

CDR3 bases: TGTGCCAGCAGTGAAGAGCAAAATCAGCCCCAGCATTTT. Protein: CASSEEQNQPQHF. The J gene is TRBJ1-5, the V gene TRBV2; unclear D gene. V was shortened by 1 base and J by 4 bases, with 5 bases between the two germline ends. The CDR3 is made up of 13 amino acids. Germline assignment: CDR1 SNHLY and CDR2 FYNNEI.

This chain uses TRBV27 with TRBJ1-2, with a weak D call TRBD1 (5 bases). The CDR3 has 15 residues. Germline V CDR1 and CDR2: MNHEY, SMNVEV (reference sequence). V lost 3 bases to trimming and J lost 7 bases, with 18 bases between them. The CDR3 reads CASSFDKRGPLGYTF. The CDR3 nucleotides read TGTGCCAGCAGTTTCGATAAAAGGGGCCCCCTTGGCTACACCTTC.

The chain couples TRBV28 to TRBJ1-2; TRBD1 agrees at 10 bases. Germline V gene sequence: CDR1 MDHEN, CDR2 SYDVKM. The CDR3 has 14 amino acids. The V gene end was trimmed by 3 bases and the J gene end by 3 bases; junction bases not matched to a gene: 1. The DNA of the CDR3 is TGTGCCAGCAGTTTGGGGACAGGGGACTATGGCTACACCTTC. Its protein is CASSLGTGDYGYTF.

The chain is built from TRBV4-1 and TRBJ1-6, with 8 positions matching TRBD1. CDR1 and CDR2 (germline): MGHRA, YSYEKL. Trimming cost V 3 bases and J 11 bases; bases outside gene matches: 9. This CDR3 contains 15 residues. CDR3 in amino acids: CASSHPTGERAPLHF. The CDR3 nucleotides are TGCGCCAGCAGCCACCCGACAGGGGAGAGGGCACCCCTCCACTTT.

The rearrangement joins TRBV6-5 to TRBJ1-4, with 10 bases lining up with TRBD1. J lost 6 bases, V lost 0 bases, and 1 base had no gene match. The CDR3 consists of 15 residues. CDR1 is MNHEY, CDR2 SVGAGI, per germline. CDR3 DNA sequence: TGTGCCAGCAGTTACTCCGGGACAGGGGATGAAAAACTGTTTTTT. Amino acids: CASSYSGTGDEKLFF.

The chain combines TRBV4-3 with TRBJ1-2, with 9 bases matching TRBD1. This CDR3 comprises 17 residues. Germline V gives CDR1 LGHNA, CDR2 YSLEER. Trimming at V came to 1 base and at J to 6 bases, leaving 12 bases not matched to a gene. CDR3 coding DNA: TGCGCCAGCAGCCAAGTGGGACAGGGCCTTACTAGGGATGGCTACACCTTC. Protein sequence: CASSQVGQGLTRDGYTF.

Here the CDR3 DNA reads TGCAGTGCTAGTAGGTGGACAGGGTTTCAAGAGACCCAGTACTTC. Protein sequence: CSASRWTGFQETQYF. J is TRBJ2-5 and V is TRBV20-1; 8 bases fit TRBD1. The CDR3 contains 15 residues. Per germline, CDR1 DFQATT and CDR2 SNEGSKA (reference sequence). The ends lost 3 bases at V and 2 bases at J; junction bases unmatched: 8.

The CDR3 DNA reads as TGCAGCGTTGGGGGACAGGGCTACGAGCAGTACTTC. Translation gives CSVGGQGYEQYF. The gene calls are TRBV29-1 and TRBJ2-7, with TRBD1 identical over 9 bases. V trimming: 4 bases; J trimming: 3 bases; junction bases outside the gene matches: 1. This CDR3 spans 12 amino acids. The germline V gene encodes CDR1 SQVTM and CDR2 ANQGSEA.

This chain joins TRBV19 and TRBJ1-5; 9 bases map to TRBD1. V was clipped by 5 bases and J by 7 bases; unmatched bases: 12. The CDR3 consists of 16 residues. The V gene's germline CDR1 is LNHDA and CDR2 SQIVND (reference sequence). DNA for the CDR3: TGTGCCAGTAGTTACAACACCGGGACAGGGATCCAGCCCCAGCATTTT. Its protein product is CASSYNTGTGIQPQHF.

This chain links TRBV9 with TRBJ1-3; 7 nucleotides agree with TRBD1. The CDR3 covers 16 residues. Germline CDR1 reads SGDLS; CDR2 reads YYNGEE. V lost 2 bases, J lost 1 base, and 6 bases stayed unmatched. CDR3 nucleotide sequence: TGTGCCAGCAGCGTGGGGGACAGACAGTCTGGAAACACCATATATTTT. This sequence encodes CASSVGDRQSGNTIYF.

The V and J genes are TRBV7-9 and TRBJ2-5; a possible D gene is TRBD2 (5 bases). The CDR3 covers 19 residues. Germline CDR1 reads SEHNR; CDR2 reads FQNEAQ (reference sequence). V shed 1 base and J shed 4 bases, with 25 bases lying between them. The CDR3 loop reads CASSLGVAAPSMVGETQYF. The CDR3 region has the DNA TGTGCCAGCAGCTTAGGGGTAGCAGCACCTAGCATGGTGGGAGAGACCCAGTACTTC.